This TCR beta chain comes out of a study of blood T cells in healthy people across ages. Germline CDR1 is MNHEY and CDR2 is SVGAGI. V shed 2 bases and J 4 bases; nucleotides not matched to a gene: 7. The CDR3 runs 16 residues. For the second PCR, which ran for about 6 to 12 cycles, a sample-barcoded 5' primer and a J-beta primer mix were used. MiXCR was run by TCRdb on the 5' RACE reads, yielding one entry per CDR3 protein. The data hold about 1.6 million distinct CDR3 sequences, with roughly 30% observed a single time. Study-level results: Older age went with lower TCR beta diversity per million T cells, in a roughly linear way.

As to this clonotype: What it recognizes is unknown.

The material sequenced was blood. The clonotype comes from a woman in her 30s in good health. The chain uses TRBV6-5 and TRBJ2-5, with 10 bases aligning to TRBD2. Written as DNA, the CDR3 is TGTGCCAGCAGTTACGGCAGCGGGAGGGGCCGAGAGACCCAGTACTTC. Translating gives CASSYGSGRGRETQYF.